This TCR beta chain was identified in a study of OX40 agonist ivuxolimab in advanced cancers. The table came from immunoSEQ multiplex PCR; TCRdb's copy has only in-frame clones and leaves some out. The repertoire holds about 100,000 clones, with under 95% as singletons. The junction had 6 bases not matched to a gene; V was cut back by 3 bases and J by 5 bases. The CDR3 runs 15 residues. Per germline, CDR1 MNHEY and CDR2 SMNVEV (reference sequence). The specimen comprised CD4+ or CD8+ T cells sorted from blood, sampled in a trial of the OX40 agonist ivuxolimab. The sequence was obtained from an adult with an advanced solid tumor such as melanoma, head and neck, liver or kidney cancer. The V call is TRBV27, the J call TRBJ2-2, with 7 bases aligning to TRBD1. CDR3 in amino acids: CASSLGTVWTGELFF. CDR3 bases: TGTGCCAGCAGTTTGGGGACAGTCTGGACCGGGGAGCTGTTTTTT.